The clone carrying this TCR beta chain was recorded many times. Its antigen is undetermined. The time point denotes: technical triplicate 1. There were about a million CD4+ or CD8+ T cells used in the sorted libraries. This entry is derived from a study of neurological immune-mediated disorders. Study-wide results and limits: Patients with HTLV-1-associated myelopathy showed the most TCR clonal expansion. Those with multiple sclerosis showed the least, falling below healthy controls. No CDR3 amino acid sequences recurred among expanded clones across subjects, suggesting private repertoires in all groups.

Between the trimmed V and J ends, which lost 3 bases and 1 base, there was a span of 12 bases. Looked up from germline, CDR1 is DFQATT and CDR2 is SNEGSKA (reference sequence). This CDR3 is 14 amino acids long. Via MiXCR, TCRdb re-called the 5' RACE reads, giving one row per CDR3 protein. The data hold 20,000 to 25,000 distinct CDR3 sequences, with roughly an eighth observed a single time. The specimen sequenced was CD4+ T cells from blood. The V call is TRBV20-1, the J call TRBJ2-5; a possible D gene is TRBD1 (6 bases). The sequence came from a female donor with HTLV-1-associated myelopathy (HAM/TSP). The CDR3 nucleotides read TGCAGTGCTAGCTCCGGGACATTCCAAGAGACCCAGTACTTC. Amino acids: CSASSGTFQETQYF.